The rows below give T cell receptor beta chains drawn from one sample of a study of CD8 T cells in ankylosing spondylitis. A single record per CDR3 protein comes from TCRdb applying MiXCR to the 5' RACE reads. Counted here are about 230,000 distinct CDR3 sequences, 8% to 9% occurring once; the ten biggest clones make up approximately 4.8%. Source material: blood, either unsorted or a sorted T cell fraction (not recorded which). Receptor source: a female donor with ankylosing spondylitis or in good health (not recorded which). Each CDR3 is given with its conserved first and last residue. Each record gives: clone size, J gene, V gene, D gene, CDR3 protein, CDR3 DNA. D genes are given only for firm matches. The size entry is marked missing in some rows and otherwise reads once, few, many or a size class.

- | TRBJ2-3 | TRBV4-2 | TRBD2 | CASSQLAGAFDTQYF | TGTGCCAGCAGCCAGTTAGCGGGAGCCTTCGATACGCAGTATTTT
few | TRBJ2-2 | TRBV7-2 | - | CASSGGGRDQLFF | TGTGCCAGCAGCGGGGGAGGCCGAGATCAGCTGTTTTTT
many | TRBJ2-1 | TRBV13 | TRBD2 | CASRKREFIGYNEQFF | TGTGCCAGCAGGAAGCGGGAGTTCATTGGGTACAATGAGCAGTTCTTC
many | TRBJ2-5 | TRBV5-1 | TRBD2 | CASSSALIKRESQYF | TGCGCCAGCAGCTCTGCCCTAATAAAGCGGGAGTCCCAGTACTTC
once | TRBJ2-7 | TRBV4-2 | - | CASSPGALGVYEQYF | TGTGCCAGCAGCCCAGGAGCCCTGGGAGTGTACGAGCAGTACTTC
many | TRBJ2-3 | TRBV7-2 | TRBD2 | CASSPRLAGGSTQYF | TGTGCCAGCAGCCCTCGACTAGCGGGAGGGAGTACGCAGTATTTT
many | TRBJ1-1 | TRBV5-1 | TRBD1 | CASSPTGTAGNTEAFF | TGCGCCAGCAGCCCGACAGGGACGGCGGGAAACACTGAAGCTTTCTTT
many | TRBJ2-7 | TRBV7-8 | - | CASSPRGVNSYEQYF | TGTGCCAGCAGCCCCCGCGGTGTCAACTCCTACGAGCAGTACTTC
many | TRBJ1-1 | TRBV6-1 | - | CASSPSVGERDTEAFF | TGTGCCAGCAGCCCCAGCGTTGGGGAGAGGGACACTGAAGCTTTCTTT
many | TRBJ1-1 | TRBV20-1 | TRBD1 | CSANPGTGGDTEAFF | TGCAGTGCTAATCCCGGGACAGGGGGGGACACTGAAGCTTTCTTT
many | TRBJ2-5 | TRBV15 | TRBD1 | CATSRDRSLQETQYF | TGTGCCACCAGCAGGGACAGGAGCCTTCAAGAGACCCAGTACTTC
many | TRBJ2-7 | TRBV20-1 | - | CSASSKLGSDEQYF | TGCAGTGCTAGTTCAAAATTGGGATCCGACGAGCAGTACTTC
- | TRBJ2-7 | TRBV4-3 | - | CASSQGGGGGAYEQYF | TGCGCCAGCAGCCAAGGGGGGGGGGGCGGAGCCTACGAGCAGTACTTC
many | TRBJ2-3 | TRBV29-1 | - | CSVDEGSTDTQYF | TGCAGCGTTGACGAAGGCTCCACAGATACGCAGTATTTT
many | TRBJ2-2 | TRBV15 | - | CATSRAEGGTGELFF | TGTGCCACCAGCAGAGCCGAAGGGGGCACCGGGGAGCTGTTTTTT
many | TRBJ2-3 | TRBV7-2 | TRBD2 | CASSRWASGKTDTQYF | TGTGCCAGCAGCCGCTGGGCTAGCGGGAAAACAGATACGCAGTATTTT
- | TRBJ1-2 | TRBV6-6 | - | CASQRTDNYGYTF | TGTGCCAGCCAGCGTACAGACAACTATGGCTACACCTTC
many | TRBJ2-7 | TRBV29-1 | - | CSVASGALYEQYF | TGCAGCGTTGCGAGTGGGGCGCTCTACGAGCAGTACTTC
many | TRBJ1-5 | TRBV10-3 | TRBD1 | CASRSRQGAGQPQHF | TGTGCCAGCCGGTCGAGGCAGGGGGCAGGTCAGCCCCAGCATTTT
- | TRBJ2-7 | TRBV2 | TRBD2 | CASILAGVGEQYF | TGTGCCAGCATACTAGCGGGAGTAGGCGAGCAGTACTTC
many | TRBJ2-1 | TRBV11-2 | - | CASSLDTFSNEQFF | TGTGCCAGCAGCTTAGATACTTTTTCCAATGAGCAGTTCTTC
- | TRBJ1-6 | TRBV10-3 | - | CAITKTDRGSPLHF | TGTGCCATCACCAAGACGGACAGAGGTTCACCCCTCCACTTT
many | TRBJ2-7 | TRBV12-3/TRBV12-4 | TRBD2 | CASSLLAGGRYYEQYF | TGTGCCAGCAGTTTGTTAGCGGGAGGACGCTACTACGAGCAGTACTTC
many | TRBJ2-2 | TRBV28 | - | CASSGLTGELFF | TGTGCCAGCAGTGGACTAACCGGGGAGCTGTTTTTT
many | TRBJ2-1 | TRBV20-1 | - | CSASPLSGGSYNEQFF | TGCAGTGCTAGCCCCCTTTCGGGCGGCTCCTACAATGAGCAGTTCTTC
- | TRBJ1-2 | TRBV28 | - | CVSSPPQGGGYTF | TGTGTCAGCAGTCCACCGCAGGGTGGAGGCTACACCTTC
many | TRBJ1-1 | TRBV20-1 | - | CSAATQRNTEAFF | TGCAGTGCTGCAACCCAAAGGAACACTGAAGCTTTCTTT
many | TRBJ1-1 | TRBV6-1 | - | CASSFFGGMNTEAFF | TGTGCCAGCAGCTTCTTCGGGGGCATGAACACTGAAGCTTTCTTT
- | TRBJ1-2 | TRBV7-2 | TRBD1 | CANSLDGTGGYGYTF | TGTGCCAACAGCTTAGACGGGACAGGGGGCTATGGCTACACCTTC
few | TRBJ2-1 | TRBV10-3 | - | CAIGKLSNEQFF | TGTGCCATCGGGAAGTTGTCAAATGAGCAGTTCTTC
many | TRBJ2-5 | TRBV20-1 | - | CSARDRSGREDLETQYF | TGCAGTGCTAGAGATCGTTCTGGTAGGGAGGATTTGGAGACCCAGTACTTC